This TCR beta chain comes out of a study of CD8 T cells in ankylosing spondylitis. Points on this clonotype: Its antigen is unknown. The CDR3 carries no conserved terminal phenylalanine or tryptophan, so it likely arises from a read error. The DNA is left out, because the CDR3 cannot be placed on it with certainty; the CDR3 is given as TCRdb lists it.

The study's findings and limits: Disease-linked clones, CD8+, were relatively rare in peripheral blood. What seemed typical of ankylosing spondylitis blood was a TCR beta motif built from fewer than ten highly homologous variants.

One entry per CDR3 protein, called by TCRdb with MiXCR from the 5' RACE reads. The sample has some 140,000 distinct CDR3 sequences; about a sixth are singletons. The CDR3 has 15 amino acids, counting both end residues. Germline V gene data show CDR1 as SEHNR and CDR2 as FQNEAQ (reference sequence). Material: blood, either unsorted or a sorted T cell fraction (not recorded which). The V and J genes are TRBV7-9 and TRBJ1-1. The clonotype originates from a male donor with ankylosing spondylitis. The CDR3 sequence: CASSLGSAPSYTIIA.